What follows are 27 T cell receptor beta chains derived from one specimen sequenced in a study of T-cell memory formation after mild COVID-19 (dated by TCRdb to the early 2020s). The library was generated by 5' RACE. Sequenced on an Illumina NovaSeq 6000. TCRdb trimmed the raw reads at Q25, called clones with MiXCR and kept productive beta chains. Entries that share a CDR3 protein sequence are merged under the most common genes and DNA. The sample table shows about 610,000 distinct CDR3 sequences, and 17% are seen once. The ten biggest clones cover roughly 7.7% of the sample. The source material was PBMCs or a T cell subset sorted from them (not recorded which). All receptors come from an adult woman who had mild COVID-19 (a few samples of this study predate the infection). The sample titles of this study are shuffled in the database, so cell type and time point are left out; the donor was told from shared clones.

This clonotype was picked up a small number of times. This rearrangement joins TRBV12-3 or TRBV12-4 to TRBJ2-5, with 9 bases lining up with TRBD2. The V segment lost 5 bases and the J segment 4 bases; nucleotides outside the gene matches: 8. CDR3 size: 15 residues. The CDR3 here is CASSPGGGAGETQYF. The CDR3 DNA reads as TGTGCCAGCAGTCCTGGCGGGGGGGCTGGAGAGACCCAGTACTTC.

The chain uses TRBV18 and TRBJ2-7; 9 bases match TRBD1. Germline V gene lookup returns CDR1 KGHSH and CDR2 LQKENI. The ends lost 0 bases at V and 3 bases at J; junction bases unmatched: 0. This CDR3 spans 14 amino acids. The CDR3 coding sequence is TGTGCCAGCTCACCACCGGACAGGGGCTACGAGCAGTACTTC. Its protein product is CASSPPDRGYEQYF.

The CDR3 protein is CASSSADGPGETQYF. CDR3 DNA sequence: TGTGCCAGCAGCTCCGCGGACGGGCCCGGAGAGACCCAGTACTTC. The V gene is TRBV7-6, the J gene TRBJ2-5; D uncertain. V dropped 4 bases and J dropped 4 bases, with 16 bases sitting between them. Germline assignment: CDR1 SGHVS and CDR2 FNYEAQ. This CDR3 is 15 amino acids long.

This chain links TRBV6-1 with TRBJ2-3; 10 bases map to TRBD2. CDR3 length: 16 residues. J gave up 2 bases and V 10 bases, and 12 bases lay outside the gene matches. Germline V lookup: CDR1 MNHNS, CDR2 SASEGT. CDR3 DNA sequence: TGTGCCATAAAGGGTCCACTAGCGGGGACCACAGATACGCAGTATTTT. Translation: CAIKGPLAGTTDTQYF.

CDR3 nucleotide sequence: TGTGCCACCAGTGCCAGGGGTAGTTATGGCTACACCTTC. It encodes CATSARGSYGYTF. The chain uses TRBV24-1 and TRBJ1-2; D might be TRBD1 (6 bases). In germline, CDR1 is KGHDR, CDR2 SFDVKD. The CDR3 spans 13 residues. The ends were cut back, 5 bases at V and 5 bases at J, with 11 bases in the middle.

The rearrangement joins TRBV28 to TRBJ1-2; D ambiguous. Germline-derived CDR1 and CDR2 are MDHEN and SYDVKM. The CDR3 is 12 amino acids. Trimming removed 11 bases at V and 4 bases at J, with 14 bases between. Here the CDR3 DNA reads TGTGCCGTCAGTGATCCTCTCTATGGCTACACCTTC. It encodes CAVSDPLYGYTF.

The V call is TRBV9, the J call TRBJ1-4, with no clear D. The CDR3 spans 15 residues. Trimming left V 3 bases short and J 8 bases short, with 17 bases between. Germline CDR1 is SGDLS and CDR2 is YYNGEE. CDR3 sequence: CASSGVAASREKLFF. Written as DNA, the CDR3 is TGTGCCAGCAGCGGGGTCGCGGCCTCGCGGGAAAAACTGTTTTTT.

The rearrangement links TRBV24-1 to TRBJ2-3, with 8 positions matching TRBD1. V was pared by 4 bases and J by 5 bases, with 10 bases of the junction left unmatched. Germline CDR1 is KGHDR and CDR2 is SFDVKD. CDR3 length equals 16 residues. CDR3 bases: TGTGCCACCAGTGACCCTCCGGGACAGGAAAGAGATACGCAGTATTTT. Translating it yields CATSDPPGQERDTQYF.

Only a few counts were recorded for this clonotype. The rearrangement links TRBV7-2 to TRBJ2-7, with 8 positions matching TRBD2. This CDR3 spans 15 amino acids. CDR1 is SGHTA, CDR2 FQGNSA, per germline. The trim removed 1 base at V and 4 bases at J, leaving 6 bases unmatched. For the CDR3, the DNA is TGTGCCAGCAGCTTAGAAGGACTAGCTAGATACGAGCAGTACTTC. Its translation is CASSLEGLARYEQYF. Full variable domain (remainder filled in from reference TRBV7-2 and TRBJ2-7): GAGVSQSPSNKVTEKGKDVELRCDPISGHTALYWYRQSLGQGLEFLIYFQGNSAPDKSGLPSDRFSAERTGGSVSTLTIQRTQQEDSAVYLCASSLEGLARYEQYFGPGTRLTVT.

In DNA form, the CDR3 reads TGTGCCAGCAGCGGTTTAGGCGGGGGCACAGATACGCAGTATTTT. Its translation is CASSGLGGGTDTQYF. The chain links TRBV9 to TRBJ2-3, with D possibly being TRBD2 (6 bases). The CDR3 length is 15 residues. V lost 3 bases and J 1 base, leaving 12 bases between the germline ends. Germline V gene lookup returns CDR1 SGDLS and CDR2 YYNGEE.

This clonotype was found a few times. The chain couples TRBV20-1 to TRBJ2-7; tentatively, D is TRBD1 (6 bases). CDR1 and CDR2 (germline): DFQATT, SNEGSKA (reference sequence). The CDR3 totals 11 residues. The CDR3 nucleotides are TGCAGGGTACAACAGGGTAACGAGCAGTACTTC. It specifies CRVQQGNEQYF.

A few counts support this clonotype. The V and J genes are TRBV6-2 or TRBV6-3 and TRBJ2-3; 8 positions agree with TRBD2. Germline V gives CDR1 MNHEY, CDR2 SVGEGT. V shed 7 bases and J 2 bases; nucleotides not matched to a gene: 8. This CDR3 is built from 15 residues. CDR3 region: CASNLAGDHTDTQYF. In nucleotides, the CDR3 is TGTGCCAGCAACCTAGCGGGCGATCACACAGATACGCAGTATTTT.

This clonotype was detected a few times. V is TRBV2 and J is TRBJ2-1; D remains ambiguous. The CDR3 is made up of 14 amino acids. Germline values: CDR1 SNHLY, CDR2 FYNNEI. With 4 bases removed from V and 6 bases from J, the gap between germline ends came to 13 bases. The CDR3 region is CASSGYSQVNEQFF. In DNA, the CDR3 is TGTGCCAGCAGTGGGTACTCACAAGTCAATGAGCAGTTCTTC.

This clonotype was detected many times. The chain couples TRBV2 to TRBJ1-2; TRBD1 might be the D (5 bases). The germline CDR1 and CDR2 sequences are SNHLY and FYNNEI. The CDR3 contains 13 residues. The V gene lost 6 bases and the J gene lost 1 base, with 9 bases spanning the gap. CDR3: CASSGHLNYGYTF. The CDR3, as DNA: TGTGCCAGCAGCGGACACCTTAACTATGGCTACACCTTC.

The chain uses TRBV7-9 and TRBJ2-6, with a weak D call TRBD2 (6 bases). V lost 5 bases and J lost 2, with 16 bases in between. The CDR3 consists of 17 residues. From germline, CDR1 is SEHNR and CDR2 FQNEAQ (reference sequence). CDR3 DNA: TGTGCCAGCAGCGGCAAGGGACTTGGCGCTGGGGCCAACGTCCTGACTTTC. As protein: CASSGKGLGAGANVLTF.

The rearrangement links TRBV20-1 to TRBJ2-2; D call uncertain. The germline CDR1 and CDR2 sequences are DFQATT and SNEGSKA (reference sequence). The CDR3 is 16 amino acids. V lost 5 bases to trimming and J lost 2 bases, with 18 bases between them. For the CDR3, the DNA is TGCAGTGCTTCTATCCATCAGAGGCCTAACACCGGGGAGCTGTTTTTT. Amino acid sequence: CSASIHQRPNTGELFF.

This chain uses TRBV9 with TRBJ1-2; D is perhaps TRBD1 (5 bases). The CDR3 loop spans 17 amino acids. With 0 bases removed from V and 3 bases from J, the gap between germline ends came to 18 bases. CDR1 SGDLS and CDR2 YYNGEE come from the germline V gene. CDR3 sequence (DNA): TGTGCCAGCAGCGTAGCGTCGGGGGGGGACGTATACTATGGCTACACCTTC. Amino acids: CASSVASGGDVYYGYTF.

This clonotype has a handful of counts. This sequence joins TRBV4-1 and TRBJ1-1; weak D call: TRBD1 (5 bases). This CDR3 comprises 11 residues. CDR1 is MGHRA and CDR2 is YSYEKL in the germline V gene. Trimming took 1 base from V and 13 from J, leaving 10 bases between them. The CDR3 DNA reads TGCGCCAGCAGCCAAGCAGGGAATGGTTTCTTT. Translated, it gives CASSQAGNGFF.

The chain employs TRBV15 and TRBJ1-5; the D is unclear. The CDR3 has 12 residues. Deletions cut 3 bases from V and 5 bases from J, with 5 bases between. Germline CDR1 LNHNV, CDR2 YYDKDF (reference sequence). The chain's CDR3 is CATSSQDQPQHF. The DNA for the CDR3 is TGTGCCACCAGCAGCCAGGATCAGCCCCAGCATTTT.

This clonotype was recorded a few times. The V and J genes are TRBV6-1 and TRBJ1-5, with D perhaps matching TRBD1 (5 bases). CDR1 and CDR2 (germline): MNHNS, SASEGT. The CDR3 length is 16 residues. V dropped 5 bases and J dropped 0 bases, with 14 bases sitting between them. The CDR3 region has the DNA TGTGCCAGCAGTACTGGGGGGGGATATAGCAATCAGCCCCAGCATTTT. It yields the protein CASSTGGGYSNQPQHF.

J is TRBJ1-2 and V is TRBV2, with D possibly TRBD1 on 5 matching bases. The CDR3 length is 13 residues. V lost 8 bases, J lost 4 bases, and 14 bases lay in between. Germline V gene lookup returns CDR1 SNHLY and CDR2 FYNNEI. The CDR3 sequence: CASDSQGLYGYTF. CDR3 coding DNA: TGTGCCAGCGATTCTCAGGGACTCTATGGCTACACCTTC.

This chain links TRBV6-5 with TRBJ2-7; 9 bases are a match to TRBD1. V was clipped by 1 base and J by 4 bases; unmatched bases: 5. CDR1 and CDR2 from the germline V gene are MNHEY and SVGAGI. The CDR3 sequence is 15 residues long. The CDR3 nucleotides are TGTGCCAGCAGTTACTGGGGACAGGGAGATTACGAGCAGTACTTC. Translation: CASSYWGQGDYEQYF.

CDR3 residues: CASSPARLAGGPSGANVLTF. Written as DNA, the CDR3 is TGTGCCAGCAGCCCCGCCCGACTAGCGGGGGGACCCTCTGGGGCCAACGTCCTGACTTTC. The V call is TRBV7-8, the J call TRBJ2-6, with 13 bases identical to TRBD2. In germline, CDR1 is SGHVS, CDR2 FQNEAQ. V gave up 5 bases and J gave up 0 bases; unmatched junction bases: 10. This CDR3 is built from 20 residues.

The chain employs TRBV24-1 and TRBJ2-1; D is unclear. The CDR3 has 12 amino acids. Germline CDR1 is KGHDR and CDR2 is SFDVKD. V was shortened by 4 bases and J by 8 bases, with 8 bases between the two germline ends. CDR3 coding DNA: TGTGCCACCAGTGACTCGGGCGATGAGCAGTTCTTC. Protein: CATSDSGDEQFF.

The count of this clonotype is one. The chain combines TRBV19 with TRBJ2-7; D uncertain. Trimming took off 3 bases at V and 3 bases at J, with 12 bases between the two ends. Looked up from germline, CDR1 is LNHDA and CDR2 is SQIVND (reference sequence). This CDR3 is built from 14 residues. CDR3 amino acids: CASSMFAGFYEQYF. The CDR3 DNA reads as TGTGCCAGTAGTATGTTTGCAGGCTTCTACGAGCAGTACTTC.

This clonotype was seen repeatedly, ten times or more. CDR3 region: CATSDPGTGSYEQYF. DNA for the CDR3: TGTGCCACCAGTGACCCCGGGACAGGTTCCTACGAGCAGTACTTC. The chain carries TRBV24-1 and TRBJ2-7; 8 bases fit TRBD1. In germline, CDR1 is KGHDR, CDR2 SFDVKD. The CDR3 has 15 amino acids. V shed 4 bases and J 1 base; nucleotides not matched to a gene: 5.

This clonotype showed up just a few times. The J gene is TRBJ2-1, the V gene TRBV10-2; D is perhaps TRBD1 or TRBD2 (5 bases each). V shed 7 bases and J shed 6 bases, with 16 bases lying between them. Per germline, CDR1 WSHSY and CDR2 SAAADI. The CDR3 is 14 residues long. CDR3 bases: TGCGCCAGCAAGGACCTCCGAGGGACCAATGAGCAGTTCTTC. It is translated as CASKDLRGTNEQFF.